This record covers a single T cell receptor beta chain. Measured with immunoSEQ multiplex PCR; TCRdb has only the in-frame clones, and not every one. The sample shows 100,000 to 150,000 clones, over 75% of them seen only once. The data were taken from a study of control samples from healthy donors and cancer patients. The clonotype comes from a man aged 35-49 years in good health. Sequencing used blood.

The CDR3 sequence is CASSRDTGPETQYF. The CDR3 DNA follows: TGTGCCAGCAGCCGAGACACGGGGCCGGAGACCCAGTACTTC. The chain employs TRBV3-1 (or the pseudogene TRBV3-2) and TRBJ2-5, with D perhaps given as TRBD1 or TRBD2 (5 bases each). The CDR3 has 14 residues. The germline CDR1 and CDR2 sequences are LGHDT and YNNKEL (reference sequence). Trimming removed 4 bases from V and 5 bases from J, with 14 bases in between.